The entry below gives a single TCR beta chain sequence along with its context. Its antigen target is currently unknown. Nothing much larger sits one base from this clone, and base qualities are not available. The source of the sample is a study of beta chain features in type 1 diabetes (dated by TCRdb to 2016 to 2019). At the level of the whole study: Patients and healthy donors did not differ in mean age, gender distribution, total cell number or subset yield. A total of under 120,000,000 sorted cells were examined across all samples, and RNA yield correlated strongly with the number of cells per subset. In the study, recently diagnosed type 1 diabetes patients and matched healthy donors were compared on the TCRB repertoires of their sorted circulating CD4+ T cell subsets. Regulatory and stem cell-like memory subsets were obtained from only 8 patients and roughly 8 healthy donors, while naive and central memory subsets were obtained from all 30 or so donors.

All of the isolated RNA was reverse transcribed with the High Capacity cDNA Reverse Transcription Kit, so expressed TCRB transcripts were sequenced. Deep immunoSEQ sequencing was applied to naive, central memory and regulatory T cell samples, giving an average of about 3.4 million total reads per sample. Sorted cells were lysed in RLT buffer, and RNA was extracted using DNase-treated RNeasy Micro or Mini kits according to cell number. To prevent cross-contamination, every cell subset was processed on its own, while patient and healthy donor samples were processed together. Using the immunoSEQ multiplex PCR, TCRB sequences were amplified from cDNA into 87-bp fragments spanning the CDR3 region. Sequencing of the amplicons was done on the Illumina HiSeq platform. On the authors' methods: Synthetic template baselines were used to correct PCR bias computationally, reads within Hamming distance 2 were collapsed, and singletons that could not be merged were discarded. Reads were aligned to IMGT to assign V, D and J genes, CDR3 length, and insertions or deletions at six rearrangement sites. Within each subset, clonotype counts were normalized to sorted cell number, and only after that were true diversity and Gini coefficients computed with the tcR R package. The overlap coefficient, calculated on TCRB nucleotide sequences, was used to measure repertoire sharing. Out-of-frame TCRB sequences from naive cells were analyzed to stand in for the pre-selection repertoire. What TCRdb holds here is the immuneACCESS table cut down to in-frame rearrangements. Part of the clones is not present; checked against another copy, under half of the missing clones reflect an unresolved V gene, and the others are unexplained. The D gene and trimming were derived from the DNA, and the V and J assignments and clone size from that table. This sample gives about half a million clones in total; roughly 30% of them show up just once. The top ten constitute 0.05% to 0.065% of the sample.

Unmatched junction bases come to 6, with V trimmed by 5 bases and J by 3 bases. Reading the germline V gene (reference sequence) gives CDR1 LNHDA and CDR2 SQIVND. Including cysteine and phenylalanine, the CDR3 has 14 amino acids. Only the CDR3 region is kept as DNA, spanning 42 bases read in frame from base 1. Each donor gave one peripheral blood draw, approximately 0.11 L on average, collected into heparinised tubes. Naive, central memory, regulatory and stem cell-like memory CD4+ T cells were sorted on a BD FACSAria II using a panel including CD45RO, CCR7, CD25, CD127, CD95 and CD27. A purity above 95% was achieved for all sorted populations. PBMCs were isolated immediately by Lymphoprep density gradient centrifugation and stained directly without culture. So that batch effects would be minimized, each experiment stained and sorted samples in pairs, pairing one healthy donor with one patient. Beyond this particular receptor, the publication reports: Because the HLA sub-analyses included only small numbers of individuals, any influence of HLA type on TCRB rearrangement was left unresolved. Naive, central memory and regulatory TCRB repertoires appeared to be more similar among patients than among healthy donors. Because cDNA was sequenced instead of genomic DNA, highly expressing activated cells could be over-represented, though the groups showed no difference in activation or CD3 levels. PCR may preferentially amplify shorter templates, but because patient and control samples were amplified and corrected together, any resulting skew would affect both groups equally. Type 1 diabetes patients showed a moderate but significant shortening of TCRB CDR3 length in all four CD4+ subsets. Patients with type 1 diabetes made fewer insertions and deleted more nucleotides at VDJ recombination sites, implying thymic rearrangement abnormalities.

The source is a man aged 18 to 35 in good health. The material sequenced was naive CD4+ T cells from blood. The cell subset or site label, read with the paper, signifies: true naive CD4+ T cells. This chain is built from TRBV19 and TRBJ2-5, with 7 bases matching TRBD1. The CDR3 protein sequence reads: CASSAWDREETQYF. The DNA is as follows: TGTGCCAGTAGTGCCTGGGACAGAGAAGAGACCCAGTACTTC.